Following are 9 T cell receptor beta chains from one sample sequenced in a study of blood T cell repertoires in COVID-19. The repertoire was sequenced with immunoSEQ multiplex PCR; TCRdb's copy has only in-frame clones and lacks some. The sample gives more than 300,000 clones, around 89% of which show up once; 1% is in the top ten. Sequencing was done on a sample of peripheral blood. The origin of the receptors is a woman aged 40 to 50 with COVID-19, enrolled during active disease.

The chain combines TRBV19 with TRBJ1-3; D might be TRBD1 (6 bases). The CDR3 runs to 16 residues. The V gene lost 3 bases and the J gene lost 0 bases, with 12 bases spanning the gap. CDR1 is LNHDA and CDR2 is SQIVND in the germline V gene (reference sequence). This chain's CDR3 is CASSIQTGSSGNTIYF. CDR3 DNA: TGTGCCAGTAGTATCCAGACAGGCTCCTCTGGAAACACCATATATTTT.

In nucleotides, the CDR3 is TGTGCCAGCAGCGTAGGAGGAGCCACTACCTACGAGCAGTACTTC. Translation gives CASSVGGATTYEQYF. The chain joins TRBV9 to TRBJ2-7; D is ambiguous. The CDR3 loop spans 15 amino acids. V was cut by 0 bases and J by 2 bases, with 12 bases left in between. In germline, CDR1 is SGDLS, CDR2 YYNGEE.

The J gene is TRBJ1-2, the V gene TRBV11-2, with D possibly TRBD1 on 5 matching bases. Germline CDR1 reads SGHAT; CDR2 reads FQNNGV. The V gene lost 5 bases and the J gene lost 2 bases, with 21 bases spanning the gap. This CDR3 region has 17 residues. The chain's CDR3 is CASSLATGHTLNYGYTF. CDR3 in DNA: TGTGCCAGCAGCCTAGCCACAGGTCACACTTTAAACTATGGCTACACCTTC.

The chain has TRBV7-2 and TRBJ1-1; possibly TRBD1 for D (6 bases). CDR3 length equals 14 residues. V lost 5 bases and J lost 10, with 20 bases in between. The germline gives CDR1 SGHTA, CDR2 FQGNSA. This chain's CDR3 is CASSDTRGGEIAFF. CDR3 DNA: TGTGCCAGCAGCGATACAAGGGGGGGTGAGATAGCTTTCTTT.

The count of this clone is one. V is TRBV9 and J is TRBJ2-2; 8 bases are a match to TRBD1. Germline V CDR1 and CDR2: SGDLS, YYNGEE. This CDR3 spans 15 amino acids. V lost 5 bases and J lost 4; bases outside the gene matches: 7. The chain's CDR3 is CASSARGPGTGELFF. DNA of the CDR3: TGTGCCAGCAGTGCCAGGGGGCCAGGCACCGGGGAGCTGTTTTTT.

The chain has TRBV5-1 and TRBJ2-3, with D maybe TRBD2 (6 bases). The V gene lost 4 bases and the J gene lost 3 bases, with 12 bases spanning the gap. Germline V gene sequence: CDR1 SGHRS, CDR2 YFSETQ. The CDR3 contains 14 residues. CDR3 region: CASSRGTVTDTQYF. The CDR3 region has the DNA TGCGCCAGCAGCCGGGGGACCGTTACAGATACGCAGTATTTT.

The gene calls are TRBV10-3 and TRBJ2-1; 12 nucleotides match TRBD2. The CDR3 spans 16 residues. V trimming: 10 bases; J trimming: 9 bases; junction bases outside the gene matches: 16. The germline V gene encodes CDR1 ENHRY and CDR2 SYGVKD. The CDR3 loop is CATQSSGRAEVGEQFF. The CDR3 DNA is TGTGCCACACAGTCTAGCGGGAGGGCCGAGGTGGGTGAGCAGTTCTTC.

The chain links TRBV11-2 to TRBJ2-7, with D possibly TRBD1 on 5 matching bases. Per germline, CDR1 SGHAT and CDR2 FQNNGV. The V end was cut by 5 bases, the J end by 6 bases, with 11 bases between. CDR3 length equals 12 residues. CDR3 loop: CASSPRRGEQYF. In nucleotides, the CDR3 is TGTGCCAGCAGCCCCAGAAGGGGCGAGCAGTACTTC.

The CDR3 here is CASRSSGDEQYF. As DNA, the CDR3 is TGTGCCAGCCGCAGTTCAGGGGACGAGCAGTACTTC. The chain recombines TRBV6-5 with TRBJ2-7; D might be TRBD1 (6 bases). Trimming pared 8 bases from V and 5 bases from J, leaving 13 bases between. The CDR3 sequence is 12 residues long. Germline lookup yields CDR1 MNHEY and CDR2 SVGAGI.